Below are 7 T cell receptor beta chains sequenced from a single sample in a study of T cell repertoires in cytomegalovirus infection. TCRdb redid the calling of the reads with MiXCR, one entry per CDR3 protein. The table shows some 800,000 distinct CDR3 sequences, with almost 30% occurring only once. These receptors have no known antigen. The starting material was cultured CD8+ T cells from PBMCs, obtained from culture after CMV antigen stimulation. These receptors all come from a human donor in good health (CMV status not recorded). Some clones in this sample may be carry-over from other donors' samples.

The CDR3 nucleotides are TGTGCCAGCAGCTTGGATAGCGGGCATGAGACTGAAGCTTTCTTT. Protein sequence: CASSLDSGHETEAFF. V gene TRBV5-6 combines with J gene TRBJ1-1; no firm D call. Germline CDR1 and CDR2: SGHDT and YYEEEE. The CDR3 length is 15 residues. Trimming cost V 0 bases and J 5 bases, with 14 bases left between them.

In its sample, this clonotype was seen a few times. The chain links TRBV27 to TRBJ2-5; TRBD1 agrees at 8 bases. J gave up 4 bases and V 2 bases, and 6 bases lay outside the gene matches. From germline, CDR1 is MNHEY and CDR2 SMNVEV (reference sequence). The CDR3 is made up of 15 amino acids. This CDR3 is CASSLGQGFPETQYF. The CDR3 DNA follows: TGTGCCAGCAGTTTAGGACAGGGATTTCCAGAGACCCAGTACTTC.

This clonotype was recorded many times. The rearrangement joins TRBV7-2 to TRBJ1-1; D perhaps matches TRBD1 (5 bases). Germline loops: CDR1 SGHTA, CDR2 FQGNSA. The CDR3 sequence is 13 residues long. Trimming removed 5 bases from V and 7 bases from J, with 14 bases in between. The CDR3, as DNA: TGTGCCAGCAGCCCGCAGGATGGGGGTGAAGCTTTCTTT. Residues: CASSPQDGGEAFF.

This clonotype was seen just once. The V and J genes are TRBV19 and TRBJ1-1, with D possibly TRBD1 on 5 matching bases. Germline V lookup: CDR1 LNHDA, CDR2 SQIVND (reference sequence). V lost 7 bases to trimming and J lost 6 bases, with 18 bases between them. The CDR3 consists of 14 residues. CDR3 nucleotides: TGTGCCAGTAAAAAGCTCGGGTGGGACCCTGAAGCTTTCTTT. Its translation: CASKKLGWDPEAFF.

V gene TRBV6-5 combines with J gene TRBJ2-2; D is possibly TRBD1 (6 bases). V lost 7 bases, J lost 3 bases, and 12 bases lay in between. The germline gives CDR1 MNHEY, CDR2 SVGAGI. The CDR3 extends over 14 amino acids. The CDR3 reads CASTGASDTGELFF. CDR3 nucleotide sequence: TGTGCCAGCACAGGGGCATCGGACACCGGGGAGCTGTTTTTT.

The chain joins TRBV20-1 to TRBJ1-2; tentative D call: TRBD1 (5 bases). Per germline, CDR1 DFQATT and CDR2 SNEGSKA (reference sequence). CDR3 length: 13 residues. Between the trimmed V and J ends, which lost 5 bases and 4 bases, there was a span of 14 bases. CDR3 region: CSARLQELYGYTF. As DNA, the CDR3 is TGCAGTGCTCGCCTACAGGAACTCTATGGCTACACCTTC.

Many counts were recorded for this clonotype. The chain's CDR3 is CASSPGTGLKAFF. The CDR3 nucleotides read TGTGCCAGCAGCCCCGGGACAGGGCTCAAAGCTTTCTTT. V and J are TRBV12-3 or TRBV12-4 and TRBJ1-1; 9 bases line up with TRBD1. The junction had 8 bases not matched to a gene; V was cut back by 6 bases and J by 9 bases. The CDR3 has 13 residues.